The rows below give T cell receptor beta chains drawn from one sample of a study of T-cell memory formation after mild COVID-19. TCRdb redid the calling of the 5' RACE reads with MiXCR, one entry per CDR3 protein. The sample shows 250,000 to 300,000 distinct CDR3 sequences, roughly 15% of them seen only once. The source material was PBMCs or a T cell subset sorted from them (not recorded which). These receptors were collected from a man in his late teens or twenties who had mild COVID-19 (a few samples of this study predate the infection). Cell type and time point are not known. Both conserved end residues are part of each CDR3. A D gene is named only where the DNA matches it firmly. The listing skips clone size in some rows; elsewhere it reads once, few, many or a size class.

CDR3nt: TGTGCCAGTCGGGGGGCCGACGCCGGGGAGCTGTTTTTT
CDR3aa: CASRGADAGELFF
d_gene: .
abundance: many
j_gene: TRBJ2-2
v_gene: TRBV10-3

CDR3nt: TGCAGTGCTAGAGATTCGGGGAACTGGGAGACCCAGTACTTC
CDR3aa: CSARDSGNWETQYF
d_gene: .
abundance: .
j_gene: TRBJ2-5
v_gene: TRBV20-1

CDR3nt: TGCGCCAGCAGCCAAGGGTGGGACAGCTCCTACGAGCAGTACTTC
CDR3aa: CASSQGWDSSYEQYF
d_gene: TRBD1
abundance: .
j_gene: TRBJ2-7
v_gene: TRBV4-3

CDR3nt: TGTGCCAGCAGCATACCGACAGGGAAGGCTAGCACAGATACGCAGTATTTT
CDR3aa: CASSIPTGKASTDTQYF
d_gene: TRBD1
abundance: few
j_gene: TRBJ2-3
v_gene: TRBV11-2

CDR3nt: TGCGCCAGCAGCCAAGATCTAGGCAGGGGCACTGAAGCTTTCTTT
CDR3aa: CASSQDLGRGTEAFF
d_gene: .
abundance: .
j_gene: TRBJ1-1
v_gene: TRBV4-3

CDR3nt: TGTGCCAGCAGTCCCCCAGGGGCGGGCAATCAGCCCCAGCATTTT
CDR3aa: CASSPPGAGNQPQHF
d_gene: .
abundance: .
j_gene: TRBJ1-5
v_gene: TRBV12-3/TRBV12-4

CDR3nt: TGTGCCAGCAGTCCTTGGGGGGCCCCACAGCCCCAGCATTTT
CDR3aa: CASSPWGAPQPQHF
d_gene: .
abundance: .
j_gene: TRBJ1-5
v_gene: TRBV5-6

CDR3nt: TGTGCCAGCAGCGTCCAACCGGAACCCGGGGGTTACAATGAGCAGTTCTTC
CDR3aa: CASSVQPEPGGYNEQFF
d_gene: .
abundance: few
j_gene: TRBJ2-1
v_gene: TRBV9

CDR3nt: TGTGCTAGCGCCGAGGGGGCTGTCTACAATGAGCAGTTCTTC
CDR3aa: CASAEGAVYNEQFF
d_gene: TRBD1
abundance: few
j_gene: TRBJ2-1
v_gene: TRBV12-5

CDR3nt: TGCAGTGCTAGAGATTATCAGGGTCCGGCTTCACCCCTCCACTTT
CDR3aa: CSARDYQGPASPLHF
d_gene: .
abundance: few
j_gene: TRBJ1-6
v_gene: TRBV20-1

CDR3nt: TGTGCCAGCAGCCAGACCGGGGAGCTGTTTTTT
CDR3aa: CASSQTGELFF
d_gene: .
abundance: many
j_gene: TRBJ2-2
v_gene: TRBV27

CDR3nt: TGTGCCAGCAGTGCGGACAGCACGAACACTGAAGCTTTCTTT
CDR3aa: CASSADSTNTEAFF
d_gene: .
abundance: few
j_gene: TRBJ1-1
v_gene: TRBV6-5

CDR3nt: TGTGCCAGCAGTTACGGCCTCGGGGCTGGGCAGTTCTTC
CDR3aa: CASSYGLGAGQFF
d_gene: .
abundance: few
j_gene: TRBJ2-1
v_gene: TRBV6-2/TRBV6-3

CDR3nt: TGCAGCGTTGAGGGGACAGCCGTCTATGGCTACACCTTC
CDR3aa: CSVEGTAVYGYTF
d_gene: TRBD1
abundance: .
j_gene: TRBJ1-2
v_gene: TRBV29-1

CDR3nt: TGTGCCAGCAGCGACGTTCAGGGGCTGGTAACTGAAGCTTTCTTT
CDR3aa: CASSDVQGLVTEAFF
d_gene: .
abundance: many
j_gene: TRBJ1-1
v_gene: TRBV9

CDR3nt: TGTGCCAGCAGTGAAGGGGGCCCGTACAATGAGCAGTTCTTC
CDR3aa: CASSEGGPYNEQFF
d_gene: .
abundance: many
j_gene: TRBJ2-1
v_gene: TRBV25-1

CDR3nt: TGCGCCAGCAGGCCCAGGGGTGATGTACCCGGGGAGCTGTTTTTT
CDR3aa: CASRPRGDVPGELFF
d_gene: .
abundance: .
j_gene: TRBJ2-2
v_gene: TRBV4-1

CDR3nt: TGTGCCAGCAGAACAGGGCCAGATACGCAGTATTTT
CDR3aa: CASRTGPDTQYF
d_gene: .
abundance: .
j_gene: TRBJ2-3
v_gene: TRBV12-3/TRBV12-4

CDR3nt: TGTGCCAGCAGCCCTAACAGGGGAGCGGAAAATTCACCCCTCCACTTT
CDR3aa: CASSPNRGAENSPLHF
d_gene: TRBD1
abundance: .
j_gene: TRBJ1-6
v_gene: TRBV6-5

CDR3nt: TGCGCCAGCAGCCAAGGCGGACTAGCGGGATACAATGAGCAGTTCTTC
CDR3aa: CASSQGGLAGYNEQFF
d_gene: TRBD2
abundance: .
j_gene: TRBJ2-1
v_gene: TRBV4-3

CDR3nt: TGTGCCAGCAGCCGGGACAGGTCCTACGAGCAGTACTTC
CDR3aa: CASSRDRSYEQYF
d_gene: TRBD1
abundance: .
j_gene: TRBJ2-7
v_gene: TRBV6-2/TRBV6-3

CDR3nt: TGTGCCACCAGTGATTTGTGGGGGTCCGGTGAGCAGTTCTTC
CDR3aa: CATSDLWGSGEQFF
d_gene: .
abundance: many
j_gene: TRBJ2-1
v_gene: TRBV24-1

CDR3nt: TGTGCCAGCAGCTGGCACGAGGACAGGGGGTCGGAGACCCAGTACTTC
CDR3aa: CASSWHEDRGSETQYF
d_gene: TRBD1
abundance: many
j_gene: TRBJ2-5
v_gene: TRBV11-2

CDR3nt: TGTGCCAGCAGCTTAGAAGGCCAGGGTACCAACACCATATATTTT
CDR3aa: CASSLEGQGTNTIYF
d_gene: .
abundance: .
j_gene: TRBJ1-3
v_gene: TRBV7-8

CDR3nt: TGTGCCAGCAGCTACTCCGGGACGGAAGCCTACGAGCAGTACTTC
CDR3aa: CASSYSGTEAYEQYF
d_gene: .
abundance: .
j_gene: TRBJ2-7
v_gene: TRBV7-2

CDR3nt: TGTGCCAGCAGTTTGTTCCAGGGGGGTCGGTATGGCTACACCTTC
CDR3aa: CASSLFQGGRYGYTF
d_gene: TRBD1
abundance: .
j_gene: TRBJ1-2
v_gene: TRBV12-3/TRBV12-4

CDR3nt: TGTGCCAGCAGTCCGGGACTAGCGGGTCCTTTGGATACGCAGTATTTT
CDR3aa: CASSPGLAGPLDTQYF
d_gene: TRBD2
abundance: few
j_gene: TRBJ2-3
v_gene: TRBV28

CDR3nt: TGTGCCAGCAGCTTGGGGACAGGGGGCCCCATCTACAATGAGCAGTTCTTC
CDR3aa: CASSLGTGGPIYNEQFF
d_gene: TRBD1
abundance: .
j_gene: TRBJ2-1
v_gene: TRBV7-9

CDR3nt: TGTGCCAGCAGTGACACAGGGAACTATGGCTACACCTTC
CDR3aa: CASSDTGNYGYTF
d_gene: .
abundance: .
j_gene: TRBJ1-2
v_gene: TRBV6-5

CDR3nt: TGCAGCGTTACCACAGGGAGGGAATATAATTCACCCCTCCACTTT
CDR3aa: CSVTTGREYNSPLHF
d_gene: .
abundance: few
j_gene: TRBJ1-6
v_gene: TRBV29-1

CDR3nt: TGCAGCGCTGGCAGCGGGGGGACCTACAATGAGCAGTTCTTC
CDR3aa: CSAGSGGTYNEQFF
d_gene: TRBD2
abundance: many
j_gene: TRBJ2-1
v_gene: TRBV29-1

CDR3nt: TGTGCCAGCTCACCACCGATTGGAGCAGCGAACACCGGGGAGCTGTTTTTT
CDR3aa: CASSPPIGAANTGELFF
d_gene: .
abundance: few
j_gene: TRBJ2-2
v_gene: TRBV18

CDR3nt: TGTGCCAGCAGCAGGGTACGGGGGAGTGACAACGTCCTGACTTTC
CDR3aa: CASSRVRGSDNVLTF
d_gene: .
abundance: .
j_gene: TRBJ2-6
v_gene: TRBV6-2/TRBV6-3

CDR3nt: TGCGCCAGCAGCCAAGAGTTGACATCTTTCACAGATACGCAGTATTTT
CDR3aa: CASSQELTSFTDTQYF
d_gene: .
abundance: .
j_gene: TRBJ2-3
v_gene: TRBV4-1

CDR3nt: TGTGCCAGCAGCCGACGACTAGTTACACACACAGATACGCAGTATTTT
CDR3aa: CASSRRLVTHTDTQYF
d_gene: .
abundance: .
j_gene: TRBJ2-3
v_gene: TRBV14

CDR3nt: TGCAGTGCCGTAGACAGTGCTTCACCCCTCCACTTT
CDR3aa: CSAVDSASPLHF
d_gene: .
abundance: many
j_gene: TRBJ1-6
v_gene: TRBV20-1

CDR3nt: TGCAGTGCGACAGGGGGCGCCCCCCACTACGAGCAGTACTTC
CDR3aa: CSATGGAPHYEQYF
d_gene: TRBD1
abundance: few
j_gene: TRBJ2-7
v_gene: TRBV20-1

CDR3nt: TGCAGCGTTGCGCGCCAGGAGCGGGGCTACACCTTC
CDR3aa: CSVARQERGYTF
d_gene: .
abundance: few
j_gene: TRBJ1-2
v_gene: TRBV29-1